Listed below are T cell receptor beta chains from one sample, sequenced in a study of blood T cell repertoires in COVID-19. Only in-frame clones appear in the TCRdb table, and some are missing; sequencing was by immunoSEQ multiplex PCR. The data contain about 170,000 clones, around 86% of them singletons. Sequencing input: peripheral blood. These receptors were taken from a woman of 80 years or more with COVID-19, enrolled during active disease. Each CDR3 is given with its conserved first and last residue.

>TRBV28|TRBJ1-6
CASTAGQGDSPLHF
>TRBV9|TRBJ2-5
CASSVGTLQETQYF
>TRBV3-1/TRBV3-2|TRBJ2-7
CASSQTGSNYEQYF
>TRBV15|TRBJ2-7
CATSRGGNAAYEQYF
>TRBV19|TRBJ2-1
CASSSTSGVYNNEQFF
>TRBV28|TRBJ1-4
CASAGGSNEKLFF
>TRBV27|TRBJ2-2
CASSKTGKTGELFF
>TRBV6-6|TRBJ2-4
CASSRSGGENIQYF
>TRBV28|TRBJ1-2
CASSKTDYGYTF
>TRBV9|TRBJ1-1
CASNRGQMNTEAFF
>TRBV6-2/TRBV6-3|TRBJ2-7
CASSYGGSGQILYEQYF
>TRBV4-3|TRBJ2-3
CASSQDGNRGTDTQYF
>TRBV5-6|TRBJ2-2
CASSWPSGELFF
>TRBV6-5|TRBJ1-2
CASSPRQGGGYGYTF
>TRBV28|TRBJ1-5
CAIQTGNQPQHF
>TRBV5-5|TRBJ2-1
CASALDSLTYNEQFF
>TRBV6-6|TRBJ2-7
CASSGQGRLGDEQYF
>TRBV6-2/TRBV6-3|TRBJ1-5
CASSYSSGTGLDFGPQHF
>TRBV6-5|TRBJ1-5
CASSSSGGAGQPQHF
>TRBV19|TRBJ1-2
CASSRSGGAYGYTF
>TRBV2|TRBJ1-1
CASRDRANTEAFF
>TRBV27|TRBJ2-7
CASSLFRQGAGAYEQYF
>TRBV27|TRBJ2-7
CASSLTGGSYEQYF
>TRBV27|TRBJ2-1
CASSLGTADNEQFF
>TRBV14|TRBJ2-1
CASSQVGSNEQFF
>TRBV6-2/TRBV6-3|TRBJ1-6
CASSYLAGGSYNSPLHF
>TRBV5-5|TRBJ1-4
CASSLTGNGEKLFF
>TRBV28|TRBJ2-1
CASTPTGGGEQFF
>TRBV3-1/TRBV3-2|TRBJ1-2
CASSQDLGPGWYGYTF
>TRBV7-9|TRBJ1-1
CASSGTGRNTEAFF
>TRBV7-3|TRBJ2-7
CASSPNRAGEQYF
>TRBV19|TRBJ1-5
CASSVNSYQPQHF
>TRBV4-1|TRBJ1-1
CASSQTGTGGGPEAFF
>TRBV13|TRBJ1-2
CASSLTGVQGYTF
>TRBV28|TRBJ1-2
CASSLLGSRLAGYTF
>TRBV5-4|TRBJ1-2
CASSLDGANYGYTF
>TRBV2|TRBJ1-4
CASKVLMWTTTESNEKLFF
>TRBV19|TRBJ1-1
CASSQGVNTEAFF
>TRBV11-2|TRBJ1-5
CASSLSQNQPQHF
>TRBV18|TRBJ1-1
CASSRQGGAFF
>TRBV27|TRBJ2-7
CASSLSARINEQYF
>TRBV6-6|TRBJ1-1
CASRLSPGVNTEAFF
>TRBV2|TRBJ1-3
CASSLDSSGNTIYF
>TRBV7-9|TRBJ2-3
CASSRFTSTDTQYF
>TRBV28|TRBJ2-7
CASRTDRSRVYEQYF
>TRBV28|TRBJ2-7
CASRASGRGYEQYF
>TRBV5-1|TRBJ2-7
CASSLRQGWIYEQYF
>TRBV5-1|TRBJ1-6
CASSMGTGGGKFRAPLHF
>TRBV19|TRBJ2-3
CASSATGPGADTQYF
>TRBV19|TRBJ2-1
CATTPQGLAGSYNEQFF
>TRBV27|TRBJ1-2
CASSLGQGIDGYTF
>TRBV6-5|TRBJ1-1
CASPGLFDTEAFF